Listed below are T cell receptor beta chains from one sample, sequenced in a study of cytomegalovirus exposure and HLA in healthy donors. Sequenced by immunoSEQ multiplex PCR; TCRdb stores in-frame clones only, minus some. The sample gives 150,000 to 200,000 clones, 82% of which show up once; approximately 1.6% is in the top ten. Source material: PBMCs. These receptors came from a male donor in good health and CMV-seronegative. The CDR3 runs from the conserved cysteine through the conserved F or W. A D gene is named only where the DNA matches it firmly. Expanded clones get a size class; other rows say once, few or many, or leave the size out.

TRBD2 | - | TRBJ2-5 | TRBV5-1 | TGCGCCAGCAACGGAGCCCAGCGGGGGGCGCAAGAGACCCAGTACTTC | CASNGAQRGAQETQYF
- | - | TRBJ2-7 | TRBV7-9 | TGTGCCAGCAGCGAAAGGCTAGACGAGCAGTACTTC | CASSERLDEQYF
- | - | TRBJ1-1 | TRBV7-3 | TGTGCCAGCAGCTCCCTTCTTGGGGGGGCTTTCTTT | CASSSLLGGAFF
TRBD1 | - | TRBJ2-7 | TRBV6-5 | TGTGCCAGCAGGCAGGGGGCGTACGAGCAGTACTTC | CASRQGAYEQYF
TRBD2 | - | TRBJ2-7 | TRBV30 | TGTGCCTGGATAGCGGGAGGGAGTCTCGCCTCCTACGAGCAGTACTTC | CAWIAGGSLASYEQYF
- | - | TRBJ2-2 | TRBV6-1 | TGTGCCAGCAGGTTCAGTCATTCGAACACCGGGGAGCTGTTTTTT | CASRFSHSNTGELFF
- | - | TRBJ2-2 | TRBV29-1 | TGCAGCGTCCTCCCTAGCGCCGGGGAGCTGTTTTTT | CSVLPSAGELFF
- | - | TRBJ2-7 | TRBV7-9 | TGTTCCAGCAGCTTATGGCCCCCGACTTCGGCTTCCAGCTACGAGCAGTACTTC | CSSSLWPPTSASSYEQYF
- | - | TRBJ1-2 | TRBV7-9 | TGTGCCAGCAGTAGTGGGGGGAACTATGGCTACACCTTC | CASSSGGNYGYTF
- | few | TRBJ1-2 | TRBV9 | TGTGCCAGCAGCCCCACTAGTAACTATGGCTACACCTTC | CASSPTSNYGYTF
- | few | TRBJ2-5 | TRBV19 | TGTGCCAGTAGTATTGGGGGGTTAGGAGGAGAGACCCAGTACTTC | CASSIGGLGGETQYF
- | - | TRBJ1-2 | TRBV6-5 | TGTGCCAGCAGTTACGGACCGGGGACAACCTATGGCTACACCTTC | CASSYGPGTTYGYTF
- | - | TRBJ1-2 | TRBV15 | TGTGCCACCAGCAGAGATGGGGGGGATGGCTACACCTTC | CATSRDGGDGYTF
- | - | TRBJ2-7 | TRBV2 | TGTGCCAGCGGGCTAAAACAGGGTTACAAGCAGTACTTC | CASGLKQGYKQYF
- | - | TRBJ1-2 | TRBV27 | TGTGCCAGCAGTTTGTCCAGGGCCGATGGCTACACCTTC | CASSLSRADGYTF
- | - | TRBJ2-5 | TRBV6-5 | TGTGCCAGCATTCTAAACGGGAGATCTCGGGAGACCCAGTACTTC | CASILNGRSRETQYF
TRBD1 | - | TRBJ1-4 | TRBV19 | TGTGCCAGTAGTGTATCACCGGGACAGGCCAGCCAACTGTTTTTT | CASSVSPGQASQLFF
TRBD1 | once | TRBJ1-1 | TRBV6-1 | TGTGCCGGAGGGGACAGGAGGAACACTGAAGCTTTCTTT | CAGGDRRNTEAFF
- | - | TRBJ2-1 | TRBV14 | TGTGCCAGCAGCCAAAGGGGTTTATCTGGGCAGTTCTTC | CASSQRGLSGQFF
- | - | TRBJ2-3 | TRBV28 | TGTGCCAGCAGTCCACCGGGTAGTTCCAGACCGAGTACGCAGTATTTT | CASSPPGSSRPSTQYF
TRBD2 | - | TRBJ2-1 | TRBV29-1 | TGCAGCGTTGAAGATCGGCTTGGACGAGCGGGGGGGCTGGATGAGCAGTTCTTC | CSVEDRLGRAGGLDEQFF
- | - | TRBJ1-5 | TRBV19 | TGCGCCAGTACACCCCCGGCAGGTCAGCCCCAGCATTTT | CASTPPAGQPQHF
TRBD1 | - | TRBJ1-2 | TRBV11-2 | TGTGCCAGCAGCCCTACAGGGGCAGCTAACTATGGCTACACCTTC | CASSPTGAANYGYTF
- | few | TRBJ2-3 | TRBV6-6 | TGTGCCAGCAGTTACTACGAAAGAACTGAAGATACGCAGTATTTT | CASSYYERTEDTQYF
TRBD1 | - | TRBJ1-4 | TRBV28 | TGTGCCAGCAGTATTACAGGGGCCAATAATGAAAAACTGTTTTTT | CASSITGANNEKLFF
TRBD2 | - | TRBJ2-3 | TRBV18 | TGTGCCAGCTCATCGTCTAGCGGGGACCCAGATACGCAGTATTTT | CASSSSSGDPDTQYF
- | - | TRBJ1-2 | TRBV27 | TGTGCCAGCAGTTTAGGGTACAGAGGGTCCTATGGCTACACCTTC | CASSLGYRGSYGYTF
- | - | TRBJ2-7 | TRBV11-3 | TGTGCCAGCAGCTCCAGGGGCTACGAGCAGTACTTC | CASSSRGYEQYF
- | - | TRBJ1-1 | TRBV5-4 | TGTGCCAGCAGCTTCCCTGGGCCCCTTGGCGCTGAAGCTTTCTTT | CASSFPGPLGAEAFF
TRBD2 | - | TRBJ2-1 | TRBV27 | TGTGCCAGCAGTTTAAGGCGCGGGAGCTCCTACAATGAGCAGTTCTTC | CASSLRRGSSYNEQFF
TRBD1 | - | TRBJ1-2 | TRBV19 | TGTGCCAGTACCAAGACAGGGTCTACTGGCTACACCTTC | CASTKTGSTGYTF
- | - | TRBJ1-1 | TRBV27 | TGTGCCAGAGTAACAGGGCAATTGACTGAAGCTTTCTTT | CARVTGQLTEAFF
- | - | TRBJ2-5 | TRBV19 | TGTGCCAGTACACACGAGGGGCGGGACTCAGAGACCCAGTACTTC | CASTHEGRDSETQYF
- | - | TRBJ2-7 | TRBV5-4 | TGTGCCAGCAGCCCAACACGGGGGGCGGGGGTGGGGGACTACGAGCAGTACTTC | CASSPTRGAGVGDYEQYF
TRBD2 | - | TRBJ2-3 | TRBV14 | TGTGCCAGCAGGTTAGCGGGAGTGGGCACAGATACGCAGTATTTT | CASRLAGVGTDTQYF
- | - | TRBJ1-1 | TRBV27 | TGTGCCAGCAGTTTACAGGGTTTGAACACTGAAGCTTTCTTT | CASSLQGLNTEAFF
- | - | TRBJ1-5 | TRBV6-1 | TGTGCCAGCAGTCGGGGGTGGGGGGGCGATCAGCCCCAGCATTTT | CASSRGWGGDQPQHF
TRBD2 | - | TRBJ2-1 | TRBV7-9 | TGTGCCAGCAGCTTAGGGCGCGGAGCGGGAGTATTCGATGAGCAGTTCTTC | CASSLGRGAGVFDEQFF
- | - | TRBJ2-7 | TRBV6-1 | TGTGCCAGCAGCCCTGAATCTGAGGCTCGGGTCGAGCAGTACTTC | CASSPESEARVEQYF
TRBD1 | - | TRBJ1-2 | TRBV9 | TGTGCCAGCAGAGTCGGGACAGGGGGGATTGAGGGTGGCTACACCTTC | CASRVGTGGIEGGYTF
TRBD2 | - | TRBJ2-3 | TRBV6-5 | TGTGCCAGCAGTTACGGTGGCGGGAGTACAGATACGCAGTATTTT | CASSYGGGSTDTQYF
- | - | TRBJ2-1 | TRBV7-9 | TGTGCCAGCAGCCCCCTTCTTGCGAGCTCCTACAATGAGCAGTTCTTC | CASSPLLASSYNEQFF
- | - | TRBJ2-7 | TRBV2 | TGTGCCAGCAGTGCACGGTGGGAGCAGTACTTC | CASSARWEQYF
- | - | TRBJ2-7 | TRBV7-9 | TGTGCCAGCAGCTTAGTCGGTCCGGTCGACGAGCAGTACTTC | CASSLVGPVDEQYF
- | - | TRBJ1-1 | TRBV2 | TGTGCCACCCACAGGGTTCTAAAGGCTGAAGCTTTCTTT | CATHRVLKAEAFF
- | - | TRBJ1-5 | TRBV5-6 | TGTGCCAGCAGTTTCTCCGCTGGGGGACAATACAATCAGCCCCAGCATTTT | CASSFSAGGQYNQPQHF
- | - | TRBJ1-5 | TRBV6-5 | TGTGCCAGCAGTAAACAGGGAAATCAGCCCCAGCATTTT | CASSKQGNQPQHF
TRBD1 | - | TRBJ2-7 | TRBV27 | TGTGCCAGCAGCCACCGGGGAGACAGGGCGAACGAGCAGTACTTC | CASSHRGDRANEQYF
TRBD1 | - | TRBJ1-2 | TRBV5-6 | TGTGCCAGCAGGGGACAGGGAATCGGCGGCTACACCTTC | CASRGQGIGGYTF
TRBD1 | - | TRBJ1-2 | TRBV2 | TGTGCCAGCAGCCCCGACAGGGGGCTTGGCTACACCTTC | CASSPDRGLGYTF
TRBD2 | - | TRBJ2-3 | TRBV27 | TGTGCCAGCACCTCACTAGCGGGAGGGCCCTCAGATACGCAGTATTTT | CASTSLAGGPSDTQYF
- | - | TRBJ2-5 | TRBV15 | TGTGCCACCAGCAGACTGAGCCAAGAGACCCAGTACTTC | CATSRLSQETQYF
TRBD2 | - | TRBJ2-3 | TRBV7-9 | TGTGCCAGCAGCGGTCTCGGGACTAGCGGGGATACGCAGTATTTT | CASSGLGTSGDTQYF